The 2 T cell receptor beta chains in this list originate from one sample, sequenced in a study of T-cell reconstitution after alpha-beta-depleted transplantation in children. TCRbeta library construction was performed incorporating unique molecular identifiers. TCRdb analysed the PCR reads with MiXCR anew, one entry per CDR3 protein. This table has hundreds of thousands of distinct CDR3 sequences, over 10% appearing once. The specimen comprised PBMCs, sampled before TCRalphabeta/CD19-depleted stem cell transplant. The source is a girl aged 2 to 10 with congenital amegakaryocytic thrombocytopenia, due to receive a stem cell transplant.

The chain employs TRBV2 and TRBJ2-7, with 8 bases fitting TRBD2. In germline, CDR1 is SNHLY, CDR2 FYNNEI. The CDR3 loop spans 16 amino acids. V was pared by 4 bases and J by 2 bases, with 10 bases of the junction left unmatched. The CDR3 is CASSVSLGLVAYEQYF. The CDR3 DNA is TGTGCCAGCAGTGTCTCTTTGGGACTAGTCGCCTACGAGCAGTACTTC. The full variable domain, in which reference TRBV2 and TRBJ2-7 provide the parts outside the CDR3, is EPEVTQTPSHQVTQMGQEVILRCVPISNHLYFYWYRQILGQKVEFLVSFYNNEISEKSEIFDDQFSVERPDGSNFTLKIRSTKLEDSAMYFCASSVSLGLVAYEQYFGPGTRLTVT.

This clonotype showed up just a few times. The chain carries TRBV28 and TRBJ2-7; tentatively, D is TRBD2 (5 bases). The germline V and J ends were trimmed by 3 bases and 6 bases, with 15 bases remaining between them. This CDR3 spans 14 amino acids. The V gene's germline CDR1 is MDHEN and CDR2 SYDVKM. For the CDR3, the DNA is TGTGCCAGCAGTTTTTCCCCCCCTCGGGGCGAGCAGTACTTC. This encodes CASSFSPPRGEQYF.